This record looks at one T cell receptor beta chain sequence and its context. Those enrolled in Seattle joined during active infection and were followed longitudinally afterward. How the authors handled the data: Amplifying reference gene primers gave estimates of nucleated cell counts. Assay used: immunoSEQ multiplex PCR; TCRdb lists only in-frame clones, some missing. V, J and clone size are those of that table, while D and trimming were read from the DNA. The repertoire has about 480,000 clones, approximately 92% of them found once; the top ten carry around 0.9%. CDR1 and CDR2 from the germline V gene are DFQATT and SNEGSKA (reference sequence). The CDR3 sequence is 10 residues long. V lost 4 bases and J 8 bases, leaving 8 bases between the germline ends. This entry comes from a study of blood T cell repertoires in COVID-19. Study summary: Sites across the United States, Italy and Spain contributed samples from acute and convalescent COVID-19. The analysed material was cDNA or gDNA that came from T cells, B-cell-depleted T cells, or PBMCs.

The sequenced sample was peripheral blood. The chain couples TRBV20-1 to TRBJ1-1; no definite D call. This clonotype was obtained from a man between 18 and 35 years old with COVID-19, enrolled during active disease. DNA for the CDR3: TGCAGTGCTATCAGAAGAGAAGCTTTCTTT. Amino acid sequence: CSAIRREAFF.